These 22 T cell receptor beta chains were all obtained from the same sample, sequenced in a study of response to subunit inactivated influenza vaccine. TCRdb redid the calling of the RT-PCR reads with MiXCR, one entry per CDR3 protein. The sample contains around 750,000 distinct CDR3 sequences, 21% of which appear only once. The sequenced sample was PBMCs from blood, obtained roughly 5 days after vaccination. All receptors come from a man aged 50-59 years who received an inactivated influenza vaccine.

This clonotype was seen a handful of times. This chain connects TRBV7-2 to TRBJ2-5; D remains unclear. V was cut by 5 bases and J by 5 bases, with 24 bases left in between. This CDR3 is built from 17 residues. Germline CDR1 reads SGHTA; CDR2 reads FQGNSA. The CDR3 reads CASSPLPVGNGGETQYF. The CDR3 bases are TGTGCCAGCAGCCCCCTGCCTGTGGGAAATGGTGGGGAGACCCAGTACTTC. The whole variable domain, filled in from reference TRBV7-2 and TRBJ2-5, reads GAGVSQSPSNKVTEKGKDVELRCDPISGHTALYWYRQSLGQGLEFLIYFQGNSAPDKSGLPSDRFSAERTGGSVSTLTIQRTQQEDSAVYLCASSPLPVGNGGETQYFGPGTRLLVL.

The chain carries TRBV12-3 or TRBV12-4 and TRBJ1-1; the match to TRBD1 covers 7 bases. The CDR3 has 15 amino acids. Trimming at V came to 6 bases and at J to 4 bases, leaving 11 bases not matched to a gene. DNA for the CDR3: TGTGCCAGCAGAACTCACCAGGGGGTGGGCACTGAAGCTTTCTTT. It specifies CASRTHQGVGTEAFF.

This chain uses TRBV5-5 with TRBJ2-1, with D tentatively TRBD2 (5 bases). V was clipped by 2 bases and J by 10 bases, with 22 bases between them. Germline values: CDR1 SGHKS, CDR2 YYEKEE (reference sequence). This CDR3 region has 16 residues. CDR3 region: CASSFFSFLAPGEQFF. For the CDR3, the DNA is TGTGCCAGCAGCTTTTTTTCTTTCCTAGCCCCCGGGGAGCAGTTCTTC.

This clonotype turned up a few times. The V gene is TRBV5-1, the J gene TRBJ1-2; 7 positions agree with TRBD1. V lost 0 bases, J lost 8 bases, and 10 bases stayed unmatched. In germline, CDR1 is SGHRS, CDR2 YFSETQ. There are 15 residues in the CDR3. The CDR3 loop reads CASSLEYRGTGGYTF. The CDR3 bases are TGCGCCAGCAGCTTGGAGTACAGGGGTACAGGAGGCTACACCTTC.

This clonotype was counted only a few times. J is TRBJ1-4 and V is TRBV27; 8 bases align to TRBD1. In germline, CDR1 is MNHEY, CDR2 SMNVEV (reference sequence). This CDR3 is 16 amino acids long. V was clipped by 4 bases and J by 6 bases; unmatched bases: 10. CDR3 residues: CASSSRTGGRDEKLFF. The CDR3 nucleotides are TGTGCCAGCAGTTCCAGAACAGGGGGGAGGGATGAAAAACTGTTTTTT. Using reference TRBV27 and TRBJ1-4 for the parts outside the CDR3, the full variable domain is EAQVTQNPRYLITVTGKKLTVTCSQNMNHEYMSWYRQDPGLGLRQIYYSMNVEVTDKGDVPEGYKVSRKEKRNFPLILESPSPNQTSLYFCASSSRTGGRDEKLFFGSGTQLSVL.

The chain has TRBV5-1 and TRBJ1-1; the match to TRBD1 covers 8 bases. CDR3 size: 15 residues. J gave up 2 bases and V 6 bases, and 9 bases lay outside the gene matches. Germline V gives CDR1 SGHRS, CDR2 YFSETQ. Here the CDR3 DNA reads TGCGCCAGCATAGGGCAGGGGGCCGTTAACACTGAAGCTTTCTTT. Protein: CASIGQGAVNTEAFF.

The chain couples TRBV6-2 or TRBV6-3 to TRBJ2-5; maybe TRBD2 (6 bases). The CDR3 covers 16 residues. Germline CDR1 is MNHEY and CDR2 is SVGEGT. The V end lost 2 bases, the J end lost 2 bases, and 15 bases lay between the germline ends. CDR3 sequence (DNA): TGTGCCAGCAGTTACCCGGCCGGGGGTCTACAAGAGACCCAGTACTTC. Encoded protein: CASSYPAGGLQETQYF.

The CDR3 sequence: CASSVTSGSPTDTQYF. The CDR3 DNA reads TGTGCCAGCAGTGTTACTAGCGGGAGCCCCACAGATACGCAGTATTTT. The V and J genes are TRBV25-1 and TRBJ2-3, with 11 bases fitting TRBD2. The ends lost 4 bases at V and 2 bases at J; junction bases unmatched: 5. CDR3 length equals 16 residues. CDR1 is MGHDK, CDR2 SYGVNS, per germline.

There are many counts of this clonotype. In nucleotides, the CDR3 is TGTGCCAGCTCACCACCGGGGCGAACCTACGAGCAGTACTTC. Translated: CASSPPGRTYEQYF. V usage is TRBV18 and J usage is TRBJ2-7; D may be TRBD1 (5 bases). V dropped 0 bases and J dropped 2 bases, with 8 bases sitting between them. CDR1 is KGHSH, CDR2 LQKENI, per germline. The CDR3 length is 14 residues.

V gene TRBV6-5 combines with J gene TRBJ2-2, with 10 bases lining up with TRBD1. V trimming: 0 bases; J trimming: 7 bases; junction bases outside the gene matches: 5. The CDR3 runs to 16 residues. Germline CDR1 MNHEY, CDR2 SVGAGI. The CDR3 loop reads CASSYSRTGGFGELFF. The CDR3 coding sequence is TGTGCCAGCAGTTACTCCCGGACAGGGGGTTTCGGGGAGCTGTTTTTT.

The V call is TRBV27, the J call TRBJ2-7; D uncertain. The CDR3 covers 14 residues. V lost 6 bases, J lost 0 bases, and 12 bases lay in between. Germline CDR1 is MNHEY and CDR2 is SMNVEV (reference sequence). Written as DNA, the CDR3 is TGTGCCAGCAGAAAAGATGGAATCTCCTACGAGCAGTACTTC. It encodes CASRKDGISYEQYF.

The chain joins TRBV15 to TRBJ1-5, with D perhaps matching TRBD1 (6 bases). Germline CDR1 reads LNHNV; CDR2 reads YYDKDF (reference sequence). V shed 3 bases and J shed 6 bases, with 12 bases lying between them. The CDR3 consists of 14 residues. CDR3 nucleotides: TGTGCCACCAGCAGTGGGGGGGGGGCTCAGCCCCAGCATTTT. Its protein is CATSSGGGAQPQHF.

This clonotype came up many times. CDR3 residues: CASSLERDLGTEAFF. In nucleotides, the CDR3 is TGTGCCAGCAGTTTAGAAAGGGACCTTGGCACTGAAGCTTTCTTT. The chain has TRBV12-3 or TRBV12-4 and TRBJ1-1, with a tentative D call TRBD1 (5 bases). The CDR3 length is 15 residues. Trimming left V 1 base short and J 4 bases short, with 13 bases between.

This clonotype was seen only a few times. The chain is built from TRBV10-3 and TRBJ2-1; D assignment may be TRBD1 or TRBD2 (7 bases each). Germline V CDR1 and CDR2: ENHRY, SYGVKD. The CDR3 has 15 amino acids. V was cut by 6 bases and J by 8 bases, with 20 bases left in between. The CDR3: CAIRPSGPTGDEQFF. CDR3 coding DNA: TGTGCCATCAGGCCTAGCGGACCTACAGGGGATGAGCAGTTCTTC.

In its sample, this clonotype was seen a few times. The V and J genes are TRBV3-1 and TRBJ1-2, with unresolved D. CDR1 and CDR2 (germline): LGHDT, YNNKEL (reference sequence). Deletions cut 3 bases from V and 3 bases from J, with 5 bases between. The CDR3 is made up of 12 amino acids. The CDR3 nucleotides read TGTGCCAGCAGCCAGCGGGACTATGGCTACACCTTC. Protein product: CASSQRDYGYTF.

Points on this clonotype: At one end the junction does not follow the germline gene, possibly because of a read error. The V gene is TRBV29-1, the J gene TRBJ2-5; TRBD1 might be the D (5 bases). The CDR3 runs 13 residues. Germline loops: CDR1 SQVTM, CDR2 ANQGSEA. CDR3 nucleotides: TGCAGCGTTGCCTTGGCAGGGAAAGAGGCCCAGTACTTC. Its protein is CSVALAGKEAQYF.

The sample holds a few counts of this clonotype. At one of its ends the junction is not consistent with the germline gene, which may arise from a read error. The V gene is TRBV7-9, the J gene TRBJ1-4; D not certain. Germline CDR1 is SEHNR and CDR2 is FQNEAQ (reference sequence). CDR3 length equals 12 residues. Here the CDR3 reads CASSFKDGQLLF. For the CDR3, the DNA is TGTGCCAGCAGTTTCAAGGATGGGCAGCTGCTTTTT.

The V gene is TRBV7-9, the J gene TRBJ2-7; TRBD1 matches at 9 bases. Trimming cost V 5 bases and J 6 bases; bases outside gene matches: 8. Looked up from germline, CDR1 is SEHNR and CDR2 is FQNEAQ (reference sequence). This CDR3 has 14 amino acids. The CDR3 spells CASSIGQGNTEQYF. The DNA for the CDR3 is TGTGCCAGCAGCATCGGACAGGGGAATACCGAGCAGTACTTC.

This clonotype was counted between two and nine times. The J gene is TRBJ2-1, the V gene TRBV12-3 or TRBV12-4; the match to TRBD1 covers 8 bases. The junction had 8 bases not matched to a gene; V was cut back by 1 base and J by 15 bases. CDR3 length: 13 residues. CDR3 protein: CASSLGWQGAVFF. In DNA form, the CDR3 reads TGTGCCAGCAGTTTAGGTTGGCAGGGGGCGGTGTTCTTC.

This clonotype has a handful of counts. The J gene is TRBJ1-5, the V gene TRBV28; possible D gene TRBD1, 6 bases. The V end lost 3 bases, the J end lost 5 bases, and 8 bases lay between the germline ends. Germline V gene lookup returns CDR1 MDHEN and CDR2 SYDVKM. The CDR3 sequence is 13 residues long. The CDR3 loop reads CASSFQGYQPQHF. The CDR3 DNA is TGTGCCAGCAGTTTTCAGGGGTATCAGCCCCAGCATTTT.

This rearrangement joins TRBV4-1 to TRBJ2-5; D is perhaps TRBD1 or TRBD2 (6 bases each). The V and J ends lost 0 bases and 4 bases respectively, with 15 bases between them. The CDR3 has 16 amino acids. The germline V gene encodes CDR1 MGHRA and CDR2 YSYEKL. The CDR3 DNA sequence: TGCGCCAGCAGCCAAGACCCTCGGGGGCGCGTAGAGACCCAGTACTTC. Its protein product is CASSQDPRGRVETQYF.

The CDR3 spells CSAIRDGELFF. The DNA for the CDR3 is TGCAGTGCTATAAGAGACGGGGAGCTGTTTTTT. The chain combines TRBV20-1 with TRBJ2-2; no clear D. Germline lookup yields CDR1 DFQATT and CDR2 SNEGSKA (reference sequence). V shed 4 bases and J shed 7 bases, with 7 bases lying between them. CDR3 size: 11 residues.